This T cell receptor (beta chain) was sequenced in a study of response to subunit inactivated influenza vaccine (dated by TCRdb to the late 2010s). Background on the whole study: The study used deep quantitative T cell receptor repertoire profiling to track responses to a trivalent subunit inactivated influenza vaccine.

About this clonotype itself: Its antigen remains unidentified. The sample holds no much larger clone one base away, and base qualities are not on file.

V loses 4 bases of germline sequence and J loses 4 bases, and the interval between the two ends is 13 bases. The germline V gene sets CDR1 to SNHLY and CDR2 to FYNNEI. The CDR3 covers 14 residues, taking in both the cysteine and the phenylalanine. The retained sequence is limited to the CDR3, 42 bases, with the frame set at the first base. The receptor library was made with RT-PCR. Sequenced on an Illumina HiSeq 2500. Starting from the raw public reads, TCRdb applied fastp trimming at Q25, assembled clones with MiXCR and retained in-frame beta chains. Rows are combined by CDR3 protein, so each entry shows the most common genes and DNA. Across this sample there are some 300,000 distinct CDR3 sequences, with around 20% seen only once. The ten largest make up 10% of the sample. Findings and caveats that apply to the study as a whole: It was suggested by the authors that each seasonal influenza vaccination may recruit only a limited number of new T cells.

The chain joins TRBV2 to TRBJ1-1, with the D gene too uncertain to name. The sequence was obtained from a man between 50 and 69 years old who received an inactivated influenza vaccine. Donor details come from another sample of the same person, matched by shared clones. This sample comprised PBMCs from blood, obtained 21 months after vaccination. The CDR3 region: CASSGSSSSTEAFF. The bases read TGTGCCAGCAGTGGTTCGTCCTCGTCCACTGAAGCTTTCTTT.